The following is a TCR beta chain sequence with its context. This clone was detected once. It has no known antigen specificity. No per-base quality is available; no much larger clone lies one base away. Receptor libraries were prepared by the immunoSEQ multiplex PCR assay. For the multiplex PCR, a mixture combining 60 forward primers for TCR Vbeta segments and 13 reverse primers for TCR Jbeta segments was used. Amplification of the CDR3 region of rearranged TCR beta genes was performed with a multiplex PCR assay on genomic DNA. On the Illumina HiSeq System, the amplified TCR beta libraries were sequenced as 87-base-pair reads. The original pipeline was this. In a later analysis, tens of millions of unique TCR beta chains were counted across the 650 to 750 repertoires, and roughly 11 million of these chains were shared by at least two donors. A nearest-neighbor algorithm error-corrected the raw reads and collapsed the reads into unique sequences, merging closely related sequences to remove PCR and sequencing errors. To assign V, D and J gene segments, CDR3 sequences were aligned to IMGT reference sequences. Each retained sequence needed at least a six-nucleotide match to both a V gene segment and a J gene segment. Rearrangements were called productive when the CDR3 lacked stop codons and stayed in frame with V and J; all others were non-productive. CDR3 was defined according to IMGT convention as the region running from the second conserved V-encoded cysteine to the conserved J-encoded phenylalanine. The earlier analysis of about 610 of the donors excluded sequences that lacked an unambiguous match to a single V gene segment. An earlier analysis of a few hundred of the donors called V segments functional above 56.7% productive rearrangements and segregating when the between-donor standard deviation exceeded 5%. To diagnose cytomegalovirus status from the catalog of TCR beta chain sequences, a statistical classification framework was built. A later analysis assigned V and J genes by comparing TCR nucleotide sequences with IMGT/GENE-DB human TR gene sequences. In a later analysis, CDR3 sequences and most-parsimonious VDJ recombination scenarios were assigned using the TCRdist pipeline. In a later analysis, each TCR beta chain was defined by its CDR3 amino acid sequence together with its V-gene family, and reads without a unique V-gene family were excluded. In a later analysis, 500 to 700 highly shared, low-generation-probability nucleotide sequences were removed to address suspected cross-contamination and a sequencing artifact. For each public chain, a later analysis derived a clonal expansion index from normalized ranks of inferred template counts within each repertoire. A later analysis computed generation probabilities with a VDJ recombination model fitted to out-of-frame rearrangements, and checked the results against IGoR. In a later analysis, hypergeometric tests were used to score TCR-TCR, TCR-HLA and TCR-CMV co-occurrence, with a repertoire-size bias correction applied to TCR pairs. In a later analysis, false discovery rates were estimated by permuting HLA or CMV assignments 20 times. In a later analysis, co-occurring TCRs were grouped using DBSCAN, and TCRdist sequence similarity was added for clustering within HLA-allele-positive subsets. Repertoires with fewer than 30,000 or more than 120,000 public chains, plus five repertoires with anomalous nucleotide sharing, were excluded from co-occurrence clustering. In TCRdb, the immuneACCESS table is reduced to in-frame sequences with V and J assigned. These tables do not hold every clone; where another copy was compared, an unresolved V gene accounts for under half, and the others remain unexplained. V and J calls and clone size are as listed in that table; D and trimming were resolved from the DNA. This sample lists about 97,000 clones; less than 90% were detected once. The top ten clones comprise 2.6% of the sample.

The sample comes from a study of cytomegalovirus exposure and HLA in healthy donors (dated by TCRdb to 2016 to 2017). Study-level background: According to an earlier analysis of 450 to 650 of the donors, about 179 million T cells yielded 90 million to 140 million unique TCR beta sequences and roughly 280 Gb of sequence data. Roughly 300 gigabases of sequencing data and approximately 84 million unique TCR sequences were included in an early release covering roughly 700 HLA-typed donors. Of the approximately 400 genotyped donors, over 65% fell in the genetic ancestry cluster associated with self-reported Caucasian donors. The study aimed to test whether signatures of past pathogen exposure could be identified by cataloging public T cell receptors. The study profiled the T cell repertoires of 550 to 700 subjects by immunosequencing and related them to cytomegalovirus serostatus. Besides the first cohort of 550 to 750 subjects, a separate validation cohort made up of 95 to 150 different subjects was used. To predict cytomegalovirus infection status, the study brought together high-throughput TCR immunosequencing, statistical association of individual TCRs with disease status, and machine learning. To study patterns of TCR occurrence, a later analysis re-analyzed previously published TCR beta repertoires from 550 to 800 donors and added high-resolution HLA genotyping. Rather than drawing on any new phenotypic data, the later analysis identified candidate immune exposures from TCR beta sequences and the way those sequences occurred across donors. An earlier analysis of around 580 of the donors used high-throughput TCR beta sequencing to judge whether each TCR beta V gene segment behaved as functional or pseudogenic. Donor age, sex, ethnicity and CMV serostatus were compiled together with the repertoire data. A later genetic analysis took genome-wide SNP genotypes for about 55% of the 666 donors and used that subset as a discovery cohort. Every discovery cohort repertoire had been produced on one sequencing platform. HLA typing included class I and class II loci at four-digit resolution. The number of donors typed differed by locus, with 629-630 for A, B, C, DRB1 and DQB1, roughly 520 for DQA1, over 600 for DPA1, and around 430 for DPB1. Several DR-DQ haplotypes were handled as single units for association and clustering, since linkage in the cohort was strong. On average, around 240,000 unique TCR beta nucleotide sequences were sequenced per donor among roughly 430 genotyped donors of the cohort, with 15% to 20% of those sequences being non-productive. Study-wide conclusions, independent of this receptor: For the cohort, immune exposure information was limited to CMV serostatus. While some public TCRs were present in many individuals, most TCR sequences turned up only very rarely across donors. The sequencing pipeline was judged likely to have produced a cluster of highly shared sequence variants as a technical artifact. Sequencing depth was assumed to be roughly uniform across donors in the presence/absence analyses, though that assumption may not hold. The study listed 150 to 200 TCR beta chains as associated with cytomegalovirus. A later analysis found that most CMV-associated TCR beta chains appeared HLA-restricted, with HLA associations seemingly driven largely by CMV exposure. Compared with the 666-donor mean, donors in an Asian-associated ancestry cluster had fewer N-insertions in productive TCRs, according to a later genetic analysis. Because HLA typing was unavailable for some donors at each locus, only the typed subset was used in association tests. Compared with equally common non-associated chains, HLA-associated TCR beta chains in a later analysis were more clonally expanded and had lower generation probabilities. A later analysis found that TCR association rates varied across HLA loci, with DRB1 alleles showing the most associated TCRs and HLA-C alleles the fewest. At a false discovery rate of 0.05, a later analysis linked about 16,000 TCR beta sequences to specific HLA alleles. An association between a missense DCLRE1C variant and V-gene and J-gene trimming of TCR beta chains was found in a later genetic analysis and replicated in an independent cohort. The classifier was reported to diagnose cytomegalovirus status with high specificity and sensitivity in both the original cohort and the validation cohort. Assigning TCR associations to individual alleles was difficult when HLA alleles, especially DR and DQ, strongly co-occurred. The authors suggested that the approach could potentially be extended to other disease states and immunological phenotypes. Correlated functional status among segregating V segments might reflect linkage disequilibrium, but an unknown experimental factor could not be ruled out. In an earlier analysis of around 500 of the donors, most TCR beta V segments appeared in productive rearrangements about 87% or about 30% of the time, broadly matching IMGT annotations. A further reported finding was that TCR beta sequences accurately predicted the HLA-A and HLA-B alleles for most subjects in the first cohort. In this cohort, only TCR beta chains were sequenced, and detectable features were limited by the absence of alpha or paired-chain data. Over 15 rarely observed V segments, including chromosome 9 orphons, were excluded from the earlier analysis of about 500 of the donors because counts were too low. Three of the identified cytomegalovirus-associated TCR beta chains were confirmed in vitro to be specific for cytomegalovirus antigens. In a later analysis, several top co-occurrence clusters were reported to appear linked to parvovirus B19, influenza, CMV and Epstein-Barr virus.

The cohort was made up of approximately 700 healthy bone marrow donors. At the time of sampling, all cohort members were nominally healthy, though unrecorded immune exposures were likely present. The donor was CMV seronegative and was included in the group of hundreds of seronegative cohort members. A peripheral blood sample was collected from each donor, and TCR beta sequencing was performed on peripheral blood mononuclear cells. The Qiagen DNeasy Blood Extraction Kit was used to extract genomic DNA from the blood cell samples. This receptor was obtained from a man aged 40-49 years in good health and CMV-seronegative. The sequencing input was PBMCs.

CDR3 region: CASSAPGTSGSTDTQYF. Here is the DNA: TGTGCCAGCAGCGCCCCGGGGACTAGCGGGAGCACAGATACGCAGTATTTT. The chain is encoded by TRBV9 joined to TRBJ2-3, with 12 junctional bases fitting TRBD2. Per the germline V gene, SGDLS is the CDR1 and YYNGEE is the CDR2. Trimming removed 3 bases from V and 0 bases from J; the gene matches leave 5 bases unexplained. Including cysteine and phenylalanine, the CDR3 has 17 amino acids. CDR3 DNA only is kept here, 51 bases in frame from base 1.